A single sample is the source of the 2 T cell receptor beta chains below, sequenced in a study of OX40 agonist ivuxolimab in advanced cancers. Sequenced by immunoSEQ multiplex PCR; TCRdb stores in-frame clones only, minus some. The data hold around 70,000 clones, with approximately 80% observed a single time. The sequencing here drew on CD4+ or CD8+ T cells sorted from blood, taken in a trial of the OX40 agonist ivuxolimab. The source of these receptors is an adult with an advanced solid tumor such as melanoma, head and neck, liver or kidney cancer.

The CDR3 loop is CASSPLERREQYF. The CDR3 nucleotides are TGTGCCAGCTCACCGCTAGAGCGGCGCGAGCAGTACTTC. The chain recombines TRBV18 with TRBJ2-7, with a tentative D call TRBD2 (5 bases). Germline CDR1 and CDR2: KGHSH and LQKENI. V was shortened by 3 bases and J by 6 bases, with 12 bases between the two germline ends. The CDR3 runs 13 residues.

The chain combines TRBV10-3 with TRBJ2-7; tentatively, D is TRBD1 (6 bases). The CDR3 spans 13 residues. The germline gives CDR1 ENHRY, CDR2 SYGVKD. V was cut by 6 bases and J by 1 base, with 10 bases left in between. CDR3 loop: CAIRGQTSYEQYF. CDR3 nucleotides: TGTGCCATCAGGGGACAAACTTCCTACGAGCAGTACTTC.